What follows are 32 T cell receptor beta chains derived from one specimen sequenced in a study of regulatory T cells in long-lasting Graves disease. The time point is: persistent/refractory GD, antithyroid drugs over 5 years with positive TRAb. Making the TCR library involved RNA that had been extracted from PBMCs. To make TCR beta libraries, researchers used iRepertoire HTBI primers and Arm-PCR of CDR3 regions. A single record per CDR3 protein comes from TCRdb applying MiXCR to the multiplex PCR reads. This sample yields a few hundred thousand distinct CDR3 sequences, of which approximately 23% are seen a single time; under 15% belongs to the top ten. The starting material was peripheral blood mononuclear cells (PBMCs), obtained when the disease was refractory, from a patient treated with antithyroid drugs. These TCRs come from a female donor with Graves disease.

There are many counts of this clonotype. V gene TRBV28 combines with J gene TRBJ2-7; TRBD1 matches at 11 bases. The CDR3 contains 16 residues. The V gene's germline CDR1 is MDHEN and CDR2 SYDVKM. Trimming at V came to 5 bases and at J to 6 bases, leaving 12 bases not matched to a gene. The CDR3 DNA follows: TGTGCCAGCAGTCCGACGGCCGAGGACAGGGGGCGCGAGCAGTACTTC. Translated: CASSPTAEDRGREQYF.

This clonotype has at least ten counts. The chain combines TRBV28 with TRBJ1-2; 8 bases agree with TRBD1. Looked up from germline, CDR1 is MDHEN and CDR2 is SYDVKM. The length of the CDR3 is 13 residues. The trim removed 6 bases at V and 8 bases at J, leaving 8 bases unmatched. The CDR3 nucleotides read TGTGCCAGCAGCCGAGGACAGGGTGGAGGCTACACCTTC. Residues: CASSRGQGGGYTF.

This rearrangement joins TRBV6-2 or TRBV6-3 to TRBJ2-7; D uncertain. Looked up from germline, CDR1 is MNHEY and CDR2 is SVGEGT. Trimming cost V 6 bases and J 1 base, with 13 bases left between them. The CDR3 covers 14 residues. The CDR3 protein is CASRFGSWSYEQYF. The CDR3 coding sequence is TGTGCCAGCAGGTTTGGGTCCTGGTCCTACGAGCAGTACTTC.

This clonotype has only one observation. Given a much more abundant clone one base away, this may be a read error. No conserved phenylalanine or tryptophan is present at the end of the CDR3, so a read error is the likely explanation. The rearrangement links TRBV28 to TRBJ2-7, with 8 bases aligning to TRBD2. Trimming took 4 bases from V and 4 from J; bases not matched to a gene: 15. CDR1 is MDHEN and CDR2 is SYDVKM in the germline V gene. The CDR3 extends over 17 amino acids. The CDR3 protein is CASSSRGSGDRLYEQYL. The CDR3 nucleotides read TGTGCCAGCAGTTCCCGGGGTAGCGGGGACCGCTTGTACGAGCAGTACCTC.

This clonotype occurred many times. The chain combines TRBV7-2 with TRBJ2-7; no reliable D call. V was shortened by 1 base and J by 6 bases, with 13 bases between the two germline ends. The length of the CDR3 is 14 residues. From germline, CDR1 is SGHTA and CDR2 FQGNSA. The CDR3 is CASSLVLGSGEQYF. The DNA for the CDR3 is TGTGCCAGCAGCTTAGTGCTGGGTTCGGGCGAGCAGTACTTC.

This clonotype showed up many times. The V gene is TRBV7-2, the J gene TRBJ2-5; TRBD2 matches 8 bases. Looked up from germline, CDR1 is SGHTA and CDR2 is FQGNSA. The CDR3 runs 12 residues. Trimming at V came to 5 bases and at J to 7 bases, leaving 3 bases not matched to a gene. The CDR3 is CASSREGGTQYF. The CDR3 nucleotides are TGTGCCAGCAGCCGGGAGGGCGGGACCCAGTACTTC.

Ten or more counts support this clonotype. The J gene is TRBJ1-1, the V gene TRBV28; 7 bases fit TRBD1. In germline, CDR1 is MDHEN, CDR2 SYDVKM. J lost 5 bases, V lost 4 bases, and 10 bases had no gene match. This CDR3 comprises 15 residues. The CDR3 loop reads CASSSDRSRETEAFF. The DNA for the CDR3 is TGTGCCAGCAGTTCGGACAGGTCAAGGGAAACTGAAGCTTTCTTT.

About this clonotype: The junction departs from germline at one end; a sequencing error may be responsible. The V gene is TRBV14, the J gene TRBJ2-6, with D hard to call. This CDR3 is 14 amino acids long. Per germline, CDR1 SGHDN and CDR2 FVKESK. Here the CDR3 DNA reads TGTGCCAGCAGTCTTTCCTCTGGGGTCAACGTCCTGACTTTC. This gives the protein CASSLSSGVNVLTF.

This clonotype was seen more than once but under ten times. V usage is TRBV5-1 and J usage is TRBJ2-7, with 9 bases fitting TRBD1. Germline loops: CDR1 SGHRS, CDR2 YFSETQ. The CDR3 covers 16 residues. Trimming removed 5 bases from V and 7 bases from J; junction bases left unmatched: 16. The CDR3 DNA reads TGCGCCAGCAGACTAAATGTCGGACAGGGGCAGGGAGAGCAGTACTTC. Protein: CASRLNVGQGQGEQYF.

This clonotype has only a few counts. The J gene is TRBJ1-3, the V gene TRBV2; D is unresolved. This CDR3 is 16 amino acids long. Germline V gene lookup returns CDR1 SNHLY and CDR2 FYNNEI. Trimming took off 6 bases at V and 0 bases at J, with 15 bases between the two ends. The CDR3 spells CASRPTGPFSGNTIYF. The CDR3 coding sequence is TGTGCCAGCAGGCCTACCGGGCCCTTCTCTGGAAACACCATATATTTT.

The table lists this clonotype with a few counts. The chain carries TRBV11-1 and TRBJ1-4; a possible D gene is TRBD1 (5 bases). CDR1 and CDR2 (germline): SGHAT, FQDESV (reference sequence). The CDR3 covers 14 residues. The germline V and J ends were trimmed by 3 bases and 8 bases, with 13 bases remaining between them. The CDR3 spells CASSFGGGEEKLFF. The CDR3 DNA reads as TGTGCCAGCAGCTTCGGTGGGGGTGAAGAAAAACTGTTTTTT. The complete variable domain, with remaining parts taken from reference TRBV11-1 and TRBJ1-4, reads EAEVAQSPRYKITEKSQAVAFWCDPISGHATLYWYRQILGQGPELLVQFQDESVVDDSQLPKDRFSAERLKGVDSTLKIQPAELGDSAMYLCASSFGGGEEKLFFGSGTQLSVL.

V and J are TRBV20-1 and TRBJ1-6; D is perhaps TRBD1 (5 bases). The CDR3 has 16 amino acids. Per germline, CDR1 DFQATT and CDR2 SNEGSKA (reference sequence). The germline V and J ends were trimmed by 3 bases and 0 bases, with 12 bases remaining between them. In nucleotides, the CDR3 is TGCAGTGCTAGGGACCCAGGGAGCTCCTATAATTCACCCCTCCACTTT. Amino acids: CSARDPGSSYNSPLHF.

This clonotype was recorded at least ten times. CDR3 amino acids: CASSSMDGNLNYGYTF. In DNA, the CDR3 is TGTGCCAGCAGCTCCATGGACGGGAATCTTAACTATGGCTACACCTTC. The chain recombines TRBV11-2 with TRBJ1-2; unclear D gene. Germline-derived CDR1 and CDR2 are SGHAT and FQNNGV. V was pared by 4 bases and J by 1 base, with 16 bases between. The length of the CDR3 is 16 residues.

At least ten counts were recorded for this clonotype. This sequence joins TRBV11-2 and TRBJ2-7; perhaps D is TRBD1 or TRBD2 (5 bases each). CDR3 size: 14 residues. Germline CDR1 is SGHAT and CDR2 is FQNNGV. V was clipped by 2 bases and J by 5 bases, with 13 bases between them. The DNA of the CDR3 is TGTGCCAGCAGCTTACAGGTGAGGGGAGACGAGCAGTACTTC. It codes for CASSLQVRGDEQYF. Based on the CDR3 plus reference TRBV11-2 and TRBJ2-7, the full variable domain is EAGVAQSPRYKIIEKRQSVAFWCNPISGHATLYWYQQILGQGPKLLIQFQNNGVVDDSQLPKDRFSAERLKGVDSTLKIQPAKLEDSAVYLCASSLQVRGDEQYFGPGTRLTVT.

At least ten counts were recorded for this clonotype. The V and J genes are TRBV6-1 and TRBJ2-2, with D perhaps TRBD2 (6 bases). CDR1 is MNHNS and CDR2 is SASEGT in the germline V gene. V was cut by 6 bases and J by 1 base, with 15 bases left in between. The CDR3 covers 16 residues. The CDR3 sequence is CASRPRGGENTGELFF. The CDR3 DNA is TGTGCCAGCAGACCCCGGGGAGGCGAGAACACCGGGGAGCTGTTTTTT.

This chain joins TRBV25-1 and TRBJ2-1; TRBD1 matches 8 bases. J lost 6 bases, V lost 1 base, and 5 bases had no gene match. CDR1 and CDR2 (germline): MGHDK, SYGVNS. The CDR3 consists of 15 residues. The CDR3 loop reads CASSESADRVNEQFF. Here the CDR3 DNA reads TGTGCCAGCAGTGAATCGGCGGACAGGGTCAATGAGCAGTTCTTC.

Many counts were recorded for this clonotype. CDR3 DNA sequence: TGCGCCAGCAGCTTGGCAGGGTGGAGCTCTGAAGCTTTCTTT. The encoded protein is CASSLAGWSSEAFF. The chain uses TRBV5-1 and TRBJ1-1, with D possibly being TRBD1 (5 bases). V dropped 0 bases and J dropped 6 bases, with 12 bases sitting between them. The V gene's germline CDR1 is SGHRS and CDR2 YFSETQ. This CDR3 has 14 amino acids. The full variable domain, with the rest looked up from reference TRBV5-1 and TRBJ1-1, is KAGVTQTPRYLIKTRGQQVTLSCSPISGHRSVSWYQQTPGQGLQFLFEYFSETQRNKGNFPGRFSGRQFSNSRSEMNVSTLELGDSALYLCASSLAGWSSEAFFGQGTRLTVV.

This clonotype was recorded many times. This chain connects TRBV19 to TRBJ1-5, with D tentatively TRBD1 (5 bases). The ends were cut back, 7 bases at V and 0 bases at J, with 13 bases in the middle. The CDR3 is 15 amino acids. Germline-derived CDR1 and CDR2 are LNHDA and SQIVND (reference sequence). DNA for the CDR3: TGTGCCAGTAAGGGGAGGACGCTTAGCAATCAGCCCCAGCATTTT. The encoded protein is CASKGRTLSNQPQHF.

This clonotype was seen ten or more times. The V gene is TRBV3-1, the J gene TRBJ1-1; D is undetermined. The germline gives CDR1 LGHDT, CDR2 YNNKEL (reference sequence). Trimming took off 2 bases at V and 3 bases at J, with 10 bases between the two ends. The CDR3 length is 14 residues. The CDR3 nucleotides read TGTGCCAGCAGCCAACGGCATGGGGACACTGAAGCTTTCTTT. Amino acids: CASSQRHGDTEAFF.

This rearrangement joins TRBV6-1 to TRBJ2-5; 11 bases are a match to TRBD2. V gave up 7 bases and J gave up 4 bases; unmatched junction bases: 5. CDR1 is MNHNS and CDR2 is SASEGT in the germline V gene. The CDR3 runs to 14 residues. CDR3 nucleotide sequence: TGTGCCAGCAAACTAGCGGGGGCGGGAGAGACCCAGTACTTC. It yields the protein CASKLAGAGETQYF.

This clonotype was counted ten times or more. The chain employs TRBV12-3 or TRBV12-4 and TRBJ2-5, with TRBD2 identical over 7 bases. CDR3 length: 15 residues. The V segment lost 7 bases and the J segment 4 bases; nucleotides outside the gene matches: 12. CDR3 sequence reads: CASTIGLAAPETQYF. CDR3 bases: TGTGCCAGCACCATTGGGCTAGCGGCCCCAGAGACCCAGTACTTC.

This clonotype was counted ten times or more. The chain employs TRBV28 and TRBJ2-5; D tentatively reads TRBD1 or TRBD2 (5 bases each). V shed 5 bases and J shed 2 bases, with 12 bases lying between them. This CDR3 contains 14 residues. Germline V CDR1 and CDR2: MDHEN, SYDVKM. Here the CDR3 DNA reads TGTGCCAGCAGTGCCGGGACGCGTCAAGAGACCCAGTACTTC. It specifies CASSAGTRQETQYF.

This clonotype was counted at least ten times. The CDR3 bases are TGTGCCAGCAGTCCCCGAGGGGTCGATGAAGAGACCCAGTACTTC. Protein product: CASSPRGVDEETQYF. J is TRBJ2-5 and V is TRBV28, with D perhaps assigned TRBD1 or TRBD2 (5 bases each). Per the germline V gene, CDR1 is MDHEN and CDR2 is SYDVKM. This CDR3 comprises 15 residues. Between the trimmed V and J ends, which lost 5 bases and 3 bases, there was a span of 16 bases.

There are a few counts of this clonotype. V and J are TRBV5-6 and TRBJ1-2; 7 nucleotides agree with TRBD1. V was clipped by 3 bases and J by 8 bases; unmatched bases: 13. From germline, CDR1 is SGHDT and CDR2 YYEEEE. The CDR3 loop spans 15 amino acids. The CDR3 sequence: CASSSLPDRSNGYTF. The CDR3 nucleotides are TGTGCCAGCAGCTCTTTACCGGACAGGTCGAACGGCTACACCTTC. Using reference TRBV5-6 and TRBJ1-2 for the parts outside the CDR3, the full variable domain is DAGVTQSPTHLIKTRGQQVTLRCSPKSGHDTVSWYQQALGQGPQFIFQYYEEEERQRGNFPDRFSGHQFPNYSSELNVNALLLGDSALYLCASSSLPDRSNGYTFGSGTRLTVV.

This clonotype was recorded many times. The chain combines TRBV12-3 or TRBV12-4 with TRBJ2-5; no definite D call. Trimming took 2 bases from V and 4 from J, leaving 14 bases between them. The CDR3 runs 15 residues. The CDR3 reads CASSLWEARGETQYF. The CDR3, as DNA: TGTGCCAGCAGTTTATGGGAAGCTCGTGGAGAGACCCAGTACTTC.

This clonotype was observed a few times. V gene TRBV7-2 combines with J gene TRBJ1-6; D is perhaps TRBD1 (6 bases). There are 16 residues in the CDR3. Trimming cost V 4 bases and J 9 bases, with 19 bases left between them. Germline V lookup: CDR1 SGHTA, CDR2 FQGNSA. In DNA, the CDR3 is TGTGCCAGCAGCTCCTCAGCCGGGACAATAAGTTCACCCCTCCACTTT. Its translation: CASSSSAGTISSPLHF.

In its sample, this clonotype was seen many times. The rearrangement links TRBV6-2 or TRBV6-3 to TRBJ2-7; TRBD2 aligns across 8 bases. V lost 6 bases and J lost 6; bases outside the gene matches: 13. CDR1 MNHEY and CDR2 SVGEGT come from the germline V gene. The CDR3 has 15 amino acids. For the CDR3, the DNA is TGTGCCAGCAGAACAGGGACGCGGGAGGCGCGCGAGCAGTACTTC. Its protein is CASRTGTREAREQYF.

The chain joins TRBV12-3 or TRBV12-4 to TRBJ2-5; D is unclear. Trimming removed 2 bases from V and 0 bases from J, with 7 bases in between. The CDR3 length is 14 residues. CDR3 sequence reads: CASSLLTHQETQYF. The CDR3, as DNA: TGTGCCAGCAGTTTACTCACACACCAAGAGACCCAGTACTTC.

The CDR3 nucleotides read TGTGCCAGCAGCACCGGGACAGGGATCGAAAAACTGTTTTTT. Protein: CASSTGTGIEKLFF. The chain couples TRBV28 to TRBJ1-4; 9 bases are shared with TRBD1. V lost 6 bases, J lost 8 bases, and 7 bases stayed unmatched. CDR3 length: 14 amino acids. Germline CDR1 and CDR2: MDHEN and SYDVKM.

This clonotype was observed a few times. The CDR3 nucleotides read TGTGCCAGCAGTTACTCCCCGGGAGAGGGCGAGCAGTACTTC. This sequence encodes CASSYSPGEGEQYF. The chain uses TRBV6-5 and TRBJ2-7, with D perhaps matching TRBD2 (6 bases). Germline V gene data show CDR1 as MNHEY and CDR2 as SVGAGI. The CDR3 runs to 14 residues. Trimming pared 0 bases from V and 6 bases from J, leaving 12 bases between.

The chain is built from TRBV5-5 and TRBJ1-2, with 8 bases lining up with TRBD1. V was pared by 2 bases and J by 7 bases, with 10 bases of the junction left unmatched. This CDR3 is built from 15 residues. The germline CDR1 and CDR2 sequences are SGHKS and YYEKEE (reference sequence). Written as DNA, the CDR3 is TGTGCCAGCAGCTTTTCAGGGGGCGCTTCCTCTGGCTACACCTTC. Protein product: CASSFSGGASSGYTF.

V gene TRBV5-5 combines with J gene TRBJ2-7; D uncertain. The V gene's germline CDR1 is SGHKS and CDR2 YYEKEE (reference sequence). The CDR3 totals 12 residues. The ends were cut back, 4 bases at V and 2 bases at J, with 7 bases in the middle. DNA of the CDR3: TGTGCCAGCAGCGTGGGGACCTACGAGCAGTACTTC. It specifies CASSVGTYEQYF.